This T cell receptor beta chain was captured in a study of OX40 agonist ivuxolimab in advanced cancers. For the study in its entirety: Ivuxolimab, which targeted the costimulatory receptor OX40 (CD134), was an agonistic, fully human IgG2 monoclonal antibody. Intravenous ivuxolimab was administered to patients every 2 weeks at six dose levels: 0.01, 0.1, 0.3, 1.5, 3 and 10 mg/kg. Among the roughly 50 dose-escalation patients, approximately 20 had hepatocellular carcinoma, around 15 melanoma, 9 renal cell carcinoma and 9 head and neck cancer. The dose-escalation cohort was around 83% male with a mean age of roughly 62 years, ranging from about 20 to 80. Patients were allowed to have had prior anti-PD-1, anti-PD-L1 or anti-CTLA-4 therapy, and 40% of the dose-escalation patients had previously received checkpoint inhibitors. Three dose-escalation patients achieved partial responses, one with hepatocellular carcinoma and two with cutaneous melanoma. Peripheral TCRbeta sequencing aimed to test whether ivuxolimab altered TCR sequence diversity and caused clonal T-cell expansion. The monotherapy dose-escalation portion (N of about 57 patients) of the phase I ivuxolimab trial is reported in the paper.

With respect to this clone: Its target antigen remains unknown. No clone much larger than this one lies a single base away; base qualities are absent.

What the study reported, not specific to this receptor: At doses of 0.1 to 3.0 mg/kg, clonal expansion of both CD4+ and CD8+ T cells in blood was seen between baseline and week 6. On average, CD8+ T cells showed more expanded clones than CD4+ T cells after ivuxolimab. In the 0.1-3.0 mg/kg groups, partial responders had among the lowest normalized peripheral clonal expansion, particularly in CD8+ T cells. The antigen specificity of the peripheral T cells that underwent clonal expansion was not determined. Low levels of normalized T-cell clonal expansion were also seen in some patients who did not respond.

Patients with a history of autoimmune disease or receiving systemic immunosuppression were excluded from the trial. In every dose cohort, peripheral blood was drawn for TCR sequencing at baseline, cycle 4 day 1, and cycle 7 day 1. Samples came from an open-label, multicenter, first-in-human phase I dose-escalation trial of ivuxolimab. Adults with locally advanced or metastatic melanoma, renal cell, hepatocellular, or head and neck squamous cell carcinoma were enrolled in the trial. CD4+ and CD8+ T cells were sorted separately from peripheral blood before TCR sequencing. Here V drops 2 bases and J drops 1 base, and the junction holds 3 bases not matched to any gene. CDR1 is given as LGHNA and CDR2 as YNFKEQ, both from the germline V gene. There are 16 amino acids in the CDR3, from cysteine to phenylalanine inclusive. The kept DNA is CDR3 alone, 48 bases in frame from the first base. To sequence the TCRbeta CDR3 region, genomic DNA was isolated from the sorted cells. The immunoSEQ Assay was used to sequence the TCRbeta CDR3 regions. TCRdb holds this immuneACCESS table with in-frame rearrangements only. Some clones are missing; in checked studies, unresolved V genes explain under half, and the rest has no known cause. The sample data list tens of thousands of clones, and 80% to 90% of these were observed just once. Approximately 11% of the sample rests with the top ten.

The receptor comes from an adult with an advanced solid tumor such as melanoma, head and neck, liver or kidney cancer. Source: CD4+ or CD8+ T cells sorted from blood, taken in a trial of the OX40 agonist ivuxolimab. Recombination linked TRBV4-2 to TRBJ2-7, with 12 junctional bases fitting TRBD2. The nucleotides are TGTGCCAGCAGCCAACCTCTAGCGGGAGGGTCCTACGAGCAGTACTTC. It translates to CASSQPLAGGSYEQYF.